The 21 T cell receptor beta chains below come from one sample, sequenced in a study of circulating CD8 cells and anti-PD-1 response in melanoma (dated by TCRdb to the early 2020s). A BD FACSAria II cell sorter was used to sort four subsets, defined by PD-1 and/or TIGIT, from live CD3+CD8+TCRalphabeta+ cells. The instrument given in TCRdb is NextSeq 500. TCR libraries were prepared from around 15 ng of total RNA with the QIAseq Immune Repertoire RNA Library Kit, Human TCR Panel. TCRdb trimmed public reads at Q25 via fastp, called clones via MiXCR and kept in-frame beta chains. Each CDR3 protein appears once, grouped with its most common genes and DNA. The table for this sample lists approximately 1,600 distinct CDR3 sequences; approximately 9.4% of them were counted only once. The ten largest clones capture 5.6% of the sample. The sequenced sample was CD8+ T cells from PBMCs, obtained at baseline or after one month of anti-PD-1 therapy (not recorded which). The receptors were gathered from a human donor with melanoma.

By share, this clonotype counts as medium-sized (0.01 to 0.1%). The chain carries TRBV25-1 and TRBJ2-5; D is ambiguous. CDR3 length: 13 residues. CDR1 is MGHDK and CDR2 is SYGVNS in the germline V gene. V dropped 4 bases and J dropped 0 bases, with 6 bases sitting between them. The CDR3 is CASSGNNQETQYF. As DNA, the CDR3 is TGTGCCAGCAGTGGCAATAACCAAGAGACCCAGTACTTC.

By its share, this clonotype is medium-sized (0.01 to 0.1%). This chain uses TRBV27 with TRBJ2-1, with 8 nucleotides matching TRBD1. This CDR3 spans 16 amino acids. V shed 5 bases, J shed 4 bases, and the junction held 10 bases outside the gene matches. CDR1 MNHEY and CDR2 SMNVEV come from the germline V gene (reference sequence). CDR3 nucleotides: TGTGCCAGCAGTCCGACGACAGGGGTGTCTTACAATGAGCAGTTCTTC. This codes for CASSPTTGVSYNEQFF.

For this clonotype: This may come from a read error, since a much larger clone is one base off. This chain links TRBV7-2 with TRBJ2-5; 7 bases match TRBD1. The V gene end was trimmed by 1 base and the J gene end by 0 bases; junction bases not matched to a gene: 2. The CDR3 is 15 amino acids. From germline, CDR1 is SGHTA and CDR2 FQGNSA. The CDR3 DNA sequence: TGTGCCAGCAGCTTAGGGGGACAGTACCAAGAGACCCAGTACTTC. Residues: CASSLGGQYQETQYF.

By frequency in the sample, this clonotype is medium-sized. The V and J genes are TRBV7-2 and TRBJ2-7; D not resolved. V lost 4 bases and J lost 2, with 12 bases in between. The length of the CDR3 is 14 residues. Germline V gives CDR1 SGHTA, CDR2 FQGNSA. The chain's CDR3 is CASSSTAPTYEQYF. The CDR3 DNA follows: TGTGCCAGCAGCTCTACAGCGCCCACCTACGAGCAGTACTTC.

By share, this clonotype counts as medium-sized. CDR3 region: CASSPGTGYPYEQYF. The CDR3 bases are TGTGCCAGCAGCCCAGGGACAGGGTACCCCTACGAGCAGTACTTC. V is TRBV7-2 and J is TRBJ2-7, with 9 bases matching TRBD1. Germline loops: CDR1 SGHTA, CDR2 FQGNSA. The V and J ends lost 5 bases and 2 bases, in that order; junction bases with no gene match: 7. This CDR3 has 15 amino acids. Full variable domain (rest looked up from reference TRBV7-2 and TRBJ2-7): GAGVSQSPSNKVTEKGKDVELRCDPISGHTALYWYRQSLGQGLEFLIYFQGNSAPDKSGLPSDRFSAERTGGSVSTLTIQRTQQEDSAVYLCASSPGTGYPYEQYFGPGTRLTVT.

In its sample, this clonotype is medium-sized. This chain links TRBV29-1 with TRBJ2-2, with D uncertain. The germline V gene has CDR1 SQVTM and CDR2 ANQGSEA. This CDR3 contains 12 residues. With 6 bases removed from V and 6 bases from J, the gap between germline ends came to 11 bases. The CDR3 DNA follows: TGCAGCGTCACGCTAGAGGCCGGGGAGCTGTTTTTT. Its translation is CSVTLEAGELFF.

This clonotype was counted only a few times. One end of the junction fails to match germline, which may point to a read error. This chain links TRBV20-1 with TRBJ1-1; tentative D call: TRBD1 (6 bases). The CDR3 has 13 residues. Germline V gives CDR1 DFQATT, CDR2 SNEGSKA (reference sequence). The CDR3 protein is CSALYRVNTEAFF. The CDR3 DNA reads as TGCAGTGCGTTATACAGGGTGAACACTGAAGCCTTCTTT.

The CDR3 DNA sequence: TGTGCCAGCTGGGAAACAGGACGGCTAGACGGCGAGCAGTACTTC. Translating it yields CASWETGRLDGEQYF. The chain has TRBV12-3 or TRBV12-4 and TRBJ2-7; the D gene is possibly TRBD1 (5 bases). The CDR3 consists of 15 residues. Trimming removed 8 bases from V and 6 bases from J, with 23 bases in between.

Only one count was recorded for this clonotype. A much more abundant neighbour one base away suggests this may be a read error. The rearrangement links TRBV19 to TRBJ2-7; the D gene could be TRBD1 or TRBD2 (5 bases each). The germline V and J ends were trimmed by 6 bases and 4 bases, with 16 bases remaining between them. This CDR3 region has 14 residues. Germline-derived CDR1 and CDR2 are LNHDA and SQIVND (reference sequence). DNA of the CDR3: TGTGCCAGTAGACCCGGGACGTACCTATACGAGCAGTACTTC. Amino acid sequence: CASRPGTYLYEQYF.

V and J are TRBV19 and TRBJ2-1; possible D gene TRBD2, 6 bases. V was trimmed by 0 bases and J by 8 bases, leaving 20 bases between them. The CDR3 consists of 17 residues. Germline values: CDR1 LNHDA, CDR2 SQIVND (reference sequence). CDR3 nucleotides: TGTGCCAGTAGTATAGAAGACCCCTGGACCGGGGGAGATGAGCAGTTCTTC. As protein: CASSIEDPWTGGDEQFF. Drawing the rest from reference TRBV19 and TRBJ2-1, the complete variable domain is DGGITQSPKYLFRKEGQNVTLSCEQNLNHDAMYWYRQDPGQGLRLIYYSQIVNDFQKGDIAEGYSVSREKKESFPLTVTSAQKNPTAFYLCASSIEDPWTGGDEQFFGPGTRLTVL.

This clonotype showed up just a few times. J is TRBJ2-5 and V is TRBV10-3; D tentatively fits TRBD1 or TRBD2 (5 bases each). The germline gives CDR1 ENHRY, CDR2 SYGVKD. Trimming took off 3 bases at V and 6 bases at J, with 14 bases between the two ends. This CDR3 has 14 amino acids. The CDR3 region has the DNA TGTGCCATCAGTGAAATGGGGGAATTGAAGACCCAGTACTTC. Amino acids: CAISEMGELKTQYF.

This clonotype is classed as large. V usage is TRBV5-4 and J usage is TRBJ2-1, with D perhaps TRBD2 (5 bases). Trimming left V 3 bases short and J 6 bases short, with 13 bases between. The CDR3 is 14 residues long. Germline V gene lookup returns CDR1 SGHNT and CDR2 YYREEE (reference sequence). The CDR3 region has the DNA TGTGCCAGCAGCTATGGGCCTGCGGGCAATGAGCAGTTCTTC. Translated: CASSYGPAGNEQFF.

This clonotype is termed medium-sized. V is TRBV19 and J is TRBJ2-7, with 7 bases aligning to TRBD2. This CDR3 spans 15 amino acids. Germline CDR1 reads LNHDA; CDR2 reads SQIVND (reference sequence). Trimming removed 2 bases from V and 0 bases from J; junction bases left unmatched: 4. CDR3 sequence (DNA): TGTGCCAGTAGTATATCGGGCGGGGGCTCCTACGAGCAGTACTTC. It yields the protein CASSISGGGSYEQYF.

By share of the sample, this clonotype is large (0.1 to 1%). J is TRBJ2-5 and V is TRBV2, with D perhaps given as TRBD1 or TRBD2 (6 bases each). There are 18 residues in the CDR3. V lost 3 bases to trimming and J lost 4 bases, with 24 bases between them. The germline V gene encodes CDR1 SNHLY and CDR2 FYNNEI. CDR3 protein: CASSDAPGAQGLRETQYF. The CDR3 region has the DNA TGTGCCAGCAGTGATGCGCCGGGGGCTCAGGGTTTACGAGAGACCCAGTACTTC. The variable domain in full, with the rest retrieved from reference TRBV2 and TRBJ2-5, is EPEVTQTPSHQVTQMGQEVILRCVPISNHLYFYWYRQILGQKVEFLVSFYNNEISEKSEIFDDQFSVERPDGSNFTLKIRSTKLEDSAMYFCASSDAPGAQGLRETQYFGPGTRLLVL.

This clonotype is medium-sized by share. The chain combines TRBV27 with TRBJ2-3; D is undetermined. Trimming stripped 6 bases from V and 0 bases from J, with 13 bases between. Looked up from germline, CDR1 is MNHEY and CDR2 is SMNVEV (reference sequence). The CDR3 is 15 residues long. The CDR3 loop reads CASSRSVYSTDTQYF. In DNA form, the CDR3 reads TGTGCCAGCAGCCGCTCGGTATATAGCACAGATACGCAGTATTTT.

By sample share, this clonotype is large (0.1 to 1%). J is TRBJ2-7 and V is TRBV19; 7 positions agree with TRBD2. After removal of 6 bases from V and 4 bases from J, the junction contained 9 bases not matched to a gene. Looked up from germline, CDR1 is LNHDA and CDR2 is SQIVND (reference sequence). The CDR3 has 14 amino acids. CDR3 sequence: CASSGRLGGYEQYF. The CDR3 DNA sequence: TGTGCCAGTAGCGGACGCCTCGGGGGGTACGAGCAGTACTTC.

In its sample, this clonotype is large (0.1 to 1%). The V call is TRBV21-1, the J call TRBJ1-5; the table's TRBD1 call for D was not verified on the DNA. TRBV21-1 is an annotated pseudogene. This CDR3 is built from 13 residues. As DNA, the CDR3 is TGTGCCAGCAGCGGGCAGGGCGATCAGCCCCAGCATTTT. Its protein is CASSGQGDQPQHF.

In its sample, this clonotype ranks as large (0.1 to 1%). Written as DNA, the CDR3 is TGTGCCAGTAGTATGGCCGAATCCGGATACACCATATATTTT. Amino acid sequence: CASSMAESGYTIYF. The chain uses TRBV19 and TRBJ1-3; D not certain. V lost 3 bases to trimming and J lost 8 bases, with 14 bases between them. Germline loops: CDR1 LNHDA, CDR2 SQIVND (reference sequence). The CDR3 runs to 14 residues.

This clonotype has more than one count but fewer than ten. The J gene is TRBJ1-2, the V gene TRBV27; D gene ambiguous. The CDR3 is made up of 13 amino acids. Germline V gene data show CDR1 as MNHEY and CDR2 as SMNVEV (reference sequence). V was cut by 3 bases and J by 8 bases, with 13 bases left in between. CDR3 bases: TGTGCCAGCAGTTTCGACGGCGGCTGGGGCTACACCTTC. It yields the protein CASSFDGGWGYTF.

This clonotype is medium-sized (0.01 to 0.1%) within its sample. The chain couples TRBV19 to TRBJ2-7; D unresolved. Germline loops: CDR1 LNHDA, CDR2 SQIVND (reference sequence). The CDR3 covers 13 residues. The V and J ends lost 7 bases and 6 bases respectively, with 16 bases between them. As DNA, the CDR3 is TGTGCCAGTACCGCTGACGTACTCAGCGAGCAGTACTTC. This encodes CASTADVLSEQYF.

J is TRBJ2-7 and V is TRBV9, with TRBD1 matching over 9 bases. The CDR3 has 15 amino acids. The V and J ends lost 0 bases and 2 bases, in that order; junction bases with no gene match: 3. The germline V gene has CDR1 SGDLS and CDR2 YYNGEE. Written as DNA, the CDR3 is TGTGCCAGCAGCGTAGGTGGGGACAGGGCCTACGAGCAGTACTTC. As protein: CASSVGGDRAYEQYF.